These T cell receptor beta chains were read from a single sample in a study of T cell responses to AZD1222 COVID-19 vaccine. Profiled with immunoSEQ multiplex PCR; TCRdb holds only in-frame clones, not every one. The data contain approximately 110,000 clones, roughly 87% of them singletons. The sequences come from peripheral blood, collected on day 0 of AZD1222 vaccination. These receptors were collected from an adult in good health. Each CDR3 is given with its conserved first and last residue. D genes are given only for firm matches. Not every row has a clone size; where given, it reads once, few, many or a size class.

clone_size: once; v_call: TRBV6-5; j_call: TRBJ2-7; d_call: NA; cdr3_nt: TGTGCCAGCAGTATTTACCTTTCGGGCTACGAGCAGTACTTC; cdr3_aa: CASSIYLSGYEQYF
clone_size: NA; v_call: TRBV5-1; j_call: TRBJ1-1; d_call: TRBD1; cdr3_nt: TGCGCCAGCAGCTTGGAGCAGGGGGCCGAAGCTTTCTTT; cdr3_aa: CASSLEQGAEAFF
clone_size: NA; v_call: TRBV5-6; j_call: TRBJ1-1; d_call: NA; cdr3_nt: TGTGCCAGCAGCTTGGGGGGGACCCAGAACACTGAAGCTTTCTTT; cdr3_aa: CASSLGGTQNTEAFF
clone_size: NA; v_call: TRBV5-6; j_call: TRBJ1-2; d_call: NA; cdr3_nt: TGTGCCAGCAGCTTGGGGTGGGGTGGCTACACCTTC; cdr3_aa: CASSLGWGGYTF
clone_size: NA; v_call: TRBV6-5; j_call: TRBJ1-1; d_call: NA; cdr3_nt: TGTGCCAGCGCAAGGACAGAGCCGCCGAACACTGAAGCTTTCTTT; cdr3_aa: CASARTEPPNTEAFF
clone_size: NA; v_call: TRBV18; j_call: TRBJ2-5; d_call: TRBD2; cdr3_nt: TGTGCCAGCTCGGCGGGGGTCGAAGAGACCCAGTACTTC; cdr3_aa: CASSAGVEETQYF
clone_size: NA; v_call: TRBV6-1; j_call: TRBJ2-7; d_call: NA; cdr3_nt: TGTGCCAGCAGTGAGTCAGGGGAGTATTACGAGCAGTACTTC; cdr3_aa: CASSESGEYYEQYF
clone_size: NA; v_call: TRBV24-1; j_call: TRBJ2-1; d_call: NA; cdr3_nt: TGTGCCACCAGTGACCCTTTAGACGTATACAATGAGCAGTTCTTC; cdr3_aa: CATSDPLDVYNEQFF
clone_size: NA; v_call: TRBV2; j_call: TRBJ2-7; d_call: TRBD2; cdr3_nt: TGTGCCAGCGTTAGCGGGGGCGTCTACGAGCAGTACTTC; cdr3_aa: CASVSGGVYEQYF
clone_size: NA; v_call: TRBV9; j_call: TRBJ2-7; d_call: TRBD2; cdr3_nt: TGTGCCAGCAGCGTATTTAGCGGGAAGGCCTACGAGCAGTACTTC; cdr3_aa: CASSVFSGKAYEQYF
clone_size: once; v_call: TRBV4-1; j_call: TRBJ2-5; d_call: NA; cdr3_nt: TGCGCCAGCAGCCAAGGGGTTGCGGGGGCTGGGGAGACCCAGTACTTC; cdr3_aa: CASSQGVAGAGETQYF
clone_size: NA; v_call: TRBV6-5; j_call: TRBJ2-7; d_call: TRBD2; cdr3_nt: TGTGCCAGCAGTTACAGTCGCGGGGGGAGCACCTACGAGCAGTACTTC; cdr3_aa: CASSYSRGGSTYEQYF
clone_size: NA; v_call: TRBV5-4; j_call: TRBJ2-1; d_call: TRBD2; cdr3_nt: TGTGCCAGCAGCTTGGCCAGACTAGCGGGAGAGGTGAATGAGCAGTTCTTC; cdr3_aa: CASSLARLAGEVNEQFF
clone_size: once; v_call: TRBV6-2/TRBV6-3; j_call: TRBJ1-4; d_call: NA; cdr3_nt: TGTGCCAGCAGTTACTCGGGCGGAACAACTAATGAAAAACTGTTTTTT; cdr3_aa: CASSYSGGTTNEKLFF
clone_size: NA; v_call: TRBV19; j_call: TRBJ1-2; d_call: TRBD1; cdr3_nt: TGTGCCAGTAGTTCTTCAGGGGGTCTAGGGACTCCCCCTGGCTACACCTTC; cdr3_aa: CASSSSGGLGTPPGYTF
clone_size: NA; v_call: TRBV6-5; j_call: TRBJ1-1; d_call: NA; cdr3_nt: TGTGCCAGCAGCCGTCGCGGGGAAGCTTTCTTT; cdr3_aa: CASSRRGEAFF
clone_size: NA; v_call: TRBV7-6; j_call: TRBJ2-7; d_call: TRBD2; cdr3_nt: TGTGCCAGCAGCCCCGATACTAGCGGGATCGAGCAGTACTTC; cdr3_aa: CASSPDTSGIEQYF
clone_size: once; v_call: TRBV7-3; j_call: TRBJ2-5; d_call: NA; cdr3_nt: TGTGCCAGCAGCCGGGGACAAGGGGAGACCCAGTACTTC; cdr3_aa: CASSRGQGETQYF
clone_size: NA; v_call: TRBV30; j_call: TRBJ2-7; d_call: NA; cdr3_nt: TGTGCCATGACATACACCTACGAGCAGTACTTC; cdr3_aa: CAMTYTYEQYF
clone_size: NA; v_call: TRBV7-6; j_call: TRBJ1-2; d_call: TRBD1; cdr3_nt: TGTGCCAGCAGCTTAGAGGCAGGGGGCGGGTTTGGCTACACCTTC; cdr3_aa: CASSLEAGGGFGYTF
clone_size: NA; v_call: TRBV7-8; j_call: TRBJ2-1; d_call: TRBD2; cdr3_nt: TGTGCCAGCAGCTCTTGGACTAGCGGGACAAATGAGCAGTTCTTC; cdr3_aa: CASSSWTSGTNEQFF
clone_size: NA; v_call: TRBV28; j_call: TRBJ2-2; d_call: NA; cdr3_nt: TGTGCCAGCAGGCCAACTAGCCTGAACACCGGGGAGCTGTTTTTT; cdr3_aa: CASRPTSLNTGELFF
clone_size: NA; v_call: TRBV2; j_call: TRBJ1-6; d_call: TRBD1; cdr3_nt: TGTGCCAGCGGACTAAACAGGGGGCGATCACCCCTCCACTTT; cdr3_aa: CASGLNRGRSPLHF
clone_size: NA; v_call: TRBV3-1/TRBV3-2; j_call: TRBJ2-7; d_call: NA; cdr3_nt: TGTGCCAGCAGCCAAGATATACCCCCCTACGAGCAGTACTTC; cdr3_aa: CASSQDIPPYEQYF
clone_size: once; v_call: TRBV19; j_call: TRBJ1-4; d_call: TRBD1; cdr3_nt: TGTGCCAGTAGTGAAACCCGGGACAGAGGTGAAAAACTGTTTTTT; cdr3_aa: CASSETRDRGEKLFF
clone_size: NA; v_call: TRBV29-1; j_call: TRBJ2-1; d_call: NA; cdr3_nt: TGCAGCACAACCGGGACCACAATCTACAATGAGCAGTTCTTC; cdr3_aa: CSTTGTTIYNEQFF
clone_size: NA; v_call: TRBV4-2; j_call: TRBJ1-5; d_call: NA; cdr3_nt: TGTGCCAGCAGCCAAGATATTGGAAGTCAGCCCCAGCATTTT; cdr3_aa: CASSQDIGSQPQHF
clone_size: NA; v_call: TRBV15; j_call: TRBJ2-1; d_call: NA; cdr3_nt: TGTGCCACCAGCAGGTCAACCTACAATGAGCAGTTCTTC; cdr3_aa: CATSRSTYNEQFF
clone_size: once; v_call: TRBV19; j_call: TRBJ1-5; d_call: NA; cdr3_nt: TGTGCCAGTACCCCCGGCGGGCAGGGTAGCAATCAGCCCCAGCATTTT; cdr3_aa: CASTPGGQGSNQPQHF
clone_size: NA; v_call: TRBV5-1; j_call: TRBJ2-7; d_call: TRBD2; cdr3_nt: TGCGCCAGCAGAATAGCGGGGGATGAAAGCTACGAGCAGTACTTC; cdr3_aa: CASRIAGDESYEQYF
clone_size: NA; v_call: TRBV9; j_call: TRBJ2-7; d_call: NA; cdr3_nt: TGTGCCAGCAGCGTAGGGAGGGGGCAGTCCTACGAGCAGTACTTC; cdr3_aa: CASSVGRGQSYEQYF
clone_size: NA; v_call: TRBV11-3; j_call: TRBJ2-5; d_call: NA; cdr3_nt: TGTGCCAGCAGCTTGGGTCCGGGACAACAAGAGACCCAGTACTTC; cdr3_aa: CASSLGPGQQETQYF
clone_size: NA; v_call: TRBV6-1; j_call: TRBJ2-7; d_call: NA; cdr3_nt: TGTGCCAGCAGTGAAAACCGGGGATACGAGCAGTACTTC; cdr3_aa: CASSENRGYEQYF
clone_size: few; v_call: TRBV18; j_call: TRBJ2-7; d_call: TRBD2; cdr3_nt: TGTGCCAGCTCACCCAGGCGGGGGGGAGCCTACGAGCAGTACTTC; cdr3_aa: CASSPRRGGAYEQYF
clone_size: NA; v_call: TRBV9; j_call: TRBJ2-1; d_call: NA; cdr3_nt: TGTGCCAGCAGCCAGCTTCAGCTTGCCAGTCGGGATGAGCAGTTCTTC; cdr3_aa: CASSQLQLASRDEQFF
clone_size: few; v_call: TRBV11-3; j_call: TRBJ2-7; d_call: TRBD1; cdr3_nt: TGTGCCAGCACCCCCCTCAAGGGGACAGTCTACGAGCAGTACTTC; cdr3_aa: CASTPLKGTVYEQYF
clone_size: NA; v_call: TRBV10-1; j_call: TRBJ2-3; d_call: NA; cdr3_nt: TGCGCCAGCAGTGATGAGGGGCCCACAGATACGCAGTATTTT; cdr3_aa: CASSDEGPTDTQYF
clone_size: NA; v_call: TRBV28; j_call: TRBJ1-2; d_call: NA; cdr3_nt: TGTGCCAGCAGTTTCGGGGGGGGTCCCTCCTATGGCTACACCTTC; cdr3_aa: CASSFGGGPSYGYTF
clone_size: NA; v_call: TRBV6-2/TRBV6-3; j_call: TRBJ2-1; d_call: NA; cdr3_nt: TGTGCCAGCAGTGGGACTCGAGGATGGAATGAGCAGTTCTTC; cdr3_aa: CASSGTRGWNEQFF
clone_size: NA; v_call: TRBV7-9; j_call: TRBJ2-1; d_call: NA; cdr3_nt: TGTGCCAGCAGCTCGGACTCCAATGAGCAGTTCTTC; cdr3_aa: CASSSDSNEQFF
clone_size: NA; v_call: TRBV21-1; j_call: TRBJ2-3; d_call: NA; cdr3_nt: TGTGCCAGCAGCAAGGGGCGCGGACAGCGCGCGCGTACAGATACGCAGTATTTT; cdr3_aa: CASSKGRGQRARTDTQYF
clone_size: NA; v_call: TRBV7-2; j_call: TRBJ2-5; d_call: NA; cdr3_nt: TGTGCCAGCAGCCTCCACGGCCCCCGGGAGACCCAGTACTTC; cdr3_aa: CASSLHGPRETQYF
clone_size: NA; v_call: TRBV5-1; j_call: TRBJ1-3; d_call: NA; cdr3_nt: TGCGCCAGCAGCTTGGTTCCCGACCAGGGTGAGGGAAACACCATATATTTT; cdr3_aa: CASSLVPDQGEGNTIYF
clone_size: once; v_call: TRBV7-8; j_call: TRBJ2-7; d_call: TRBD2; cdr3_nt: TGTGCCAGCAGCTTAGCCGCGGGGGGGGCCTACGAGCAGTACTTC; cdr3_aa: CASSLAAGGAYEQYF
clone_size: once; v_call: TRBV18; j_call: TRBJ2-7; d_call: TRBD1; cdr3_nt: TGTGCCAGCTCCCAGACAGGGGGCTACGAGCAGTACTTC; cdr3_aa: CASSQTGGYEQYF
clone_size: NA; v_call: TRBV19; j_call: TRBJ1-5; d_call: NA; cdr3_nt: TGTGCCAGTAGCCTTGAAAGGAGCAATCAGCCCCAGCATTTT; cdr3_aa: CASSLERSNQPQHF
clone_size: NA; v_call: TRBV7-3; j_call: TRBJ2-7; d_call: NA; cdr3_nt: TGTGCCAGCTACTTAGGCGAGCAGTACTTC; cdr3_aa: CASYLGEQYF
clone_size: NA; v_call: TRBV6-5; j_call: TRBJ1-5; d_call: NA; cdr3_nt: TGTGCCAGCACCCTGGACAGATATAGCAATCAGCCCCAGCATTTT; cdr3_aa: CASTLDRYSNQPQHF
clone_size: NA; v_call: TRBV2; j_call: TRBJ2-7; d_call: NA; cdr3_nt: TGTGCCAGCAAGGCAGAGACCTACGAGCAGTACTTC; cdr3_aa: CASKAETYEQYF
clone_size: NA; v_call: TRBV12-5; j_call: TRBJ2-7; d_call: TRBD2; cdr3_nt: TGTGCTAGTGGTTGGGGACTAGCGGGACGCGAAGGTTTAAGCTACGAGCAGTACTTC; cdr3_aa: CASGWGLAGREGLSYEQYF
clone_size: NA; v_call: TRBV4-1; j_call: TRBJ2-7; d_call: TRBD1; cdr3_nt: TGCGCCAGCAGGACAACGACAGGGAGAGGCTACGAGCAGTACTTC; cdr3_aa: CASRTTTGRGYEQYF
clone_size: once; v_call: TRBV7-2; j_call: TRBJ2-7; d_call: TRBD2; cdr3_nt: TGTGCCAGCAGCACTCAACTAGCGGGAGCTTACGAGCAGTACTTC; cdr3_aa: CASSTQLAGAYEQYF
clone_size: NA; v_call: TRBV3-1/TRBV3-2; j_call: TRBJ2-3; d_call: TRBD2; cdr3_nt: TGTGCCAGCAGCCAAGGACCCAGCGGGGGGCCGGGTTTAGGACATACAGATACGCAGTATTTT; cdr3_aa: CASSQGPSGGPGLGHTDTQYF
clone_size: NA; v_call: TRBV5-1; j_call: TRBJ2-5; d_call: TRBD1; cdr3_nt: TGCGCCAGCAGCTTAACCGTCCCGGGACAGGGACGGGAGACCCAGTACTTC; cdr3_aa: CASSLTVPGQGRETQYF